The subject of this entry is one T cell receptor (beta chain). The sample comes from a study of cytomegalovirus exposure and HLA in healthy donors. CDR1 is LNHNV and CDR2 is YYDKDF in the germline V gene (reference sequence). V was clipped by 7 bases and J by 4 bases, with 19 bases between them. The CDR3 is 15 amino acids. Some clones are missing from TCRdb's copy, which holds only in-frame ones; the method was immunoSEQ multiplex PCR. The repertoire holds 100,000 to 150,000 clones, with more than 75% as singletons. The V call is TRBV15, the J call TRBJ1-2, with D possibly being TRBD1 (5 bases). The source material was PBMCs. The receptor was isolated from a woman aged 25 to 39 in good health and CMV-seronegative. CDR3 amino acids: CATTTDGARVYGYTF. Written as DNA, the CDR3 is TGTGCCACCACCACCGATGGGGCGCGAGTCTATGGCTACACCTTC.